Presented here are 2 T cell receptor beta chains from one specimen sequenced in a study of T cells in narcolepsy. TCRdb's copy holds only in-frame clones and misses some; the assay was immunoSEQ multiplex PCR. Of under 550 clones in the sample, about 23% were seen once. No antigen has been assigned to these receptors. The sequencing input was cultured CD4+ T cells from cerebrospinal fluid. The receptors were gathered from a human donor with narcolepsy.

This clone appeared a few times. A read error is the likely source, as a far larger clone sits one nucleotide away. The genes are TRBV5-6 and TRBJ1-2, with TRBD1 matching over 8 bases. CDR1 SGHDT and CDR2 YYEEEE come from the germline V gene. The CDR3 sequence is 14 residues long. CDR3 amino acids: CASSVGQATYVYTF. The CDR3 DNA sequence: TGTGCCAGCAGCGTGGGACAGGCAACGTATGTCTACACCTTC.

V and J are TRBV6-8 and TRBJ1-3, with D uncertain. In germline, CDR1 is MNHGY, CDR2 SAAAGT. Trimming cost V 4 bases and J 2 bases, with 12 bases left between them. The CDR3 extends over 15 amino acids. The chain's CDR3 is CASSLNRWTGNTIYF. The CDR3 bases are TGTGCCAGCAGTTTGAATCGGTGGACTGGAAACACCATATATTTT.